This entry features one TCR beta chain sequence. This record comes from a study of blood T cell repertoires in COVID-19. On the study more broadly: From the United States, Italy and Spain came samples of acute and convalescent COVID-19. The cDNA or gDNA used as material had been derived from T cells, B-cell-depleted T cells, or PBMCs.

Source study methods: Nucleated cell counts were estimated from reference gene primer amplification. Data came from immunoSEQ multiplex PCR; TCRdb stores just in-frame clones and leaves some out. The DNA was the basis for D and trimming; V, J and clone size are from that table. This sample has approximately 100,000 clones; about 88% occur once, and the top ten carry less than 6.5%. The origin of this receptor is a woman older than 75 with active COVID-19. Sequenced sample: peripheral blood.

Here the CDR3 reads CASSSTGQGRQETQYF. The CDR3 DNA is TGTGCCAGCAGTTCAACCGGACAGGGGAGACAAGAGACCCAGTACTTC. This chain joins TRBV28 and TRBJ2-5; 9 bases match TRBD1. After removal of 4 bases from V and 2 bases from J, the junction contained 8 bases not matched to a gene. The CDR3 totals 16 residues. Germline V CDR1 and CDR2: MDHEN, SYDVKM.